Presented here are 6 T cell receptor beta chains from one specimen sequenced in a study of cytomegalovirus exposure and HLA in healthy donors. The PCR ran on 60 Vbeta and 13 Jbeta primers. Libraries were prepared by immunoSEQ multiplex PCR; TCRdb keeps only in-frame clonotypes and omits some of them. The sample holds about 130,000 clones; roughly 77% are singletons and the top ten take roughly 0.99%. Source material: PBMCs. These receptors came from a woman aged 25 to 39 in good health and CMV-seronegative.

The chain joins TRBV15 to TRBJ1-5; 7 nucleotides align to TRBD1. There are 16 residues in the CDR3. J lost 2 bases, V lost 4 bases, and 8 bases had no gene match. Germline V gene lookup returns CDR1 LNHNV and CDR2 YYDKDF (reference sequence). The CDR3 nucleotides are TGTGCCACCAGCATTAGACAGGGCGGAGGCAATCAGCCCCAGCATTTT. It translates to CATSIRQGGGNQPQHF.

The rearrangement joins TRBV5-1 to TRBJ1-2; D gene uncertain. The CDR3 contains 14 residues. The germline V gene has CDR1 SGHRS and CDR2 YFSETQ. V lost 0 bases and J 1 base, leaving 7 bases between the germline ends. CDR3 region: CASSLVDINYGYTF. In DNA, the CDR3 is TGCGCCAGCAGCTTGGTCGACATTAACTATGGCTACACCTTC.

The rearrangement uses TRBV9 and TRBJ2-3; 11 bases agree with TRBD2. CDR1 is SGDLS, CDR2 YYNGEE, per germline. V shed 1 base and J 3 bases; nucleotides not matched to a gene: 7. This CDR3 is 17 amino acids long. For the CDR3, the DNA is TGTGCCAGCAGCGTATTACAGGGACTAGCGGCAACAGATACGCAGTATTTT. This codes for CASSVLQGLAATDTQYF.

Of note for this clone: One end of the junction is discordant with germline, which a read error may explain. The chain uses TRBV23-1 and TRBJ2-7; TRBD1 matches at 7 bases. TRBV23-1 is assigned to the ORF class and has an uncertain function. This CDR3 region has 9 residues. The CDR3 loop is CQGAYEQYF. The CDR3 nucleotides read TGTCAGGGGGCCTACGAGCAGTACTTC.

The rearrangement uses TRBV7-8 and TRBJ1-1; a possible D gene is TRBD1 (6 bases). CDR1 and CDR2 from the germline V gene are SGHVS and FQNEAQ. V shed 2 bases and J shed 0 bases, with 13 bases lying between them. CDR3 length equals 16 residues. CDR3: CASSLSDRRLNTEAFF. CDR3 DNA sequence: TGTGCCAGCAGCTTATCGGACAGACGCTTGAACACTGAAGCTTTCTTT.

This clone has only one observation. This chain links TRBV29-1 with TRBJ1-5; D might be TRBD1 (5 bases). V lost 6 bases to trimming and J lost 4 bases, with 10 bases between them. The germline V gene encodes CDR1 SQVTM and CDR2 ANQGSEA. CDR3 length equals 12 residues. CDR3 in DNA: TGCAGCGTAGCGGGACCGAATCAGCCCCAGCATTTT. It specifies CSVAGPNQPQHF.